This is a list of T cell receptor beta chains from one sample in a study of cytomegalovirus exposure and HLA in healthy donors. The protocol was immunoSEQ multiplex PCR, while the TCRdb copy is restricted to in-frame clones and leaves out a portion. Of about 120,000 clones in the sample, under 90% are singletons; the top ten hold roughly 9.2%. Sequencing input: PBMCs. These receptors all come from a female donor in good health and CMV-seropositive. Both conserved end residues are part of each CDR3. Fields, in order: V gene, clone size, D gene, J gene, CDR3 DNA, CDR3 protein. D genes are given only for firm matches. The size entry is marked missing in some rows and otherwise reads once, few, many or a size class.

TRBV28	-	TRBD1	TRBJ1-2	TGTGCCAGCAGTCTTCTACAGGGGGGATATGGCTACACCTTC	CASSLLQGGYGYTF
TRBV9	few	-	TRBJ1-1	TGTGCCAGCAGGAACCCCGGAGCGGGGGCTTTCTTT	CASRNPGAGAFF
TRBV6-5	-	-	TRBJ1-2	TGTGCCAGCAGTTACTCCGGCAGGCACTATGGCTACACCTTC	CASSYSGRHYGYTF
TRBV6-1	-	-	TRBJ2-7	TGTGCCATCCGGACTGACCTTTCAGATCGGGAGCAGTACTTC	CAIRTDLSDREQYF
TRBV9	few	-	TRBJ1-3	TGTGCCAGCAGCACGGGGGACGCTGGAAACACCATATATTTT	CASSTGDAGNTIYF
TRBV6-5	-	-	TRBJ1-4	TGTGCCAGCAGTTACTCGTCGGCAGGGGATGAAAAACTGTTTTTT	CASSYSSAGDEKLFF
TRBV6-5	once	-	TRBJ2-5	TGTGCCAGCACCTTTCGTTTTCCAGGGTTAGAGACCCAGTACTTC	CASTFRFPGLETQYF
TRBV5-1	-	TRBD2	TRBJ2-7	TGCGCCAGCAGCTCATGGCCTAGCGGGGGGCTGCCCTACGAGCAGTACTTC	CASSSWPSGGLPYEQYF
TRBV6-6	-	-	TRBJ1-3	TGTGCCAGCAGTTACTCGTCCAGGGATATAAACACCATATATTTT	CASSYSSRDINTIYF
TRBV5-1	few	-	TRBJ2-1	TGCGCCAGCAGCTTGCGTACAGGTGGCAATGAGCAGTTCTTC	CASSLRTGGNEQFF
TRBV5-1	-	-	TRBJ2-6	TGCGCCAGCAGCTTGCCGACAGTCCCTGGGGCCAACGTCCTGACTTTC	CASSLPTVPGANVLTF
TRBV5-1	-	-	TRBJ2-2	TGCGCCAGCACGTCTACAGTCGCGAACACCGGGGAGCTGTTTTTT	CASTSTVANTGELFF
TRBV5-1	few	TRBD1	TRBJ1-6	TGCGCCAGCAGCTTGGGGGGCCAGGGGGCTGGTTCACCCCTCCACTTT	CASSLGGQGAGSPLHF
TRBV6-6	medium-sized	-	TRBJ2-4	TGTGCCAGCAGTTACTCGGCGGGTTATGCCAAAAACATTCAGTACTTC	CASSYSAGYAKNIQYF
TRBV11-2	-	TRBD1	TRBJ1-3	TGTGCCAGCAGCGACAGGGCCGCTGGAAACACCATATATTTT	CASSDRAAGNTIYF
TRBV7-2	-	-	TRBJ1-2	TGTGCCAGCAGCCGACAAGTTGTTAACTATGGCTACACCTTC	CASSRQVVNYGYTF
TRBV28	-	-	TRBJ2-7	TGTGCCAGCAGTTTCGCCGGGACAATAGCCTACGAGCAGTACTTC	CASSFAGTIAYEQYF
TRBV19	-	-	TRBJ1-5	TGTGCCAGTGCCCGAGAGGGTCGGGGTCAGCCCCAGCATTTT	CASAREGRGQPQHF
TRBV19	-	TRBD1	TRBJ2-3	TGTGCCAGTAGTACTCAACAGGGGAGCACAGATACGCAGTATTTT	CASSTQQGSTDTQYF
TRBV7-2	-	-	TRBJ2-2	TGTGCCAGCAGCTTAGTCGGGGGGCCGAACACCGGGGAGCTGTTTTTT	CASSLVGGPNTGELFF
TRBV5-6	-	-	TRBJ2-4	TGTGCCAGCAGCTTGTGGGGCCGCGACCTCCAGTACTTC	CASSLWGRDLQYF
TRBV6-5	-	TRBD1	TRBJ1-6	TGTGCCAGCAGTTACTACCGGGACAGGGGGCGTTCACCCCTCCACTTT	CASSYYRDRGRSPLHF
TRBV5-1	-	-	TRBJ2-3	TGCGCCAGCAGCTTGGCGGGGTTCACAGATACGCAGTATTTT	CASSLAGFTDTQYF
TRBV11-3	-	TRBD1	TRBJ2-2	TGTGCCAGCAGCCGGCAGGGGGACACCGGGGAGCTGTTTTTT	CASSRQGDTGELFF
TRBV15	few	-	TRBJ1-2	TGTGCCACCAGCAGAGATAGAGGAGGCTACACCTTC	CATSRDRGGYTF
TRBV15	-	TRBD1	TRBJ2-1	TGTGCCACCAGCAGAGATAAACAGGGGGAGCAGTTCTTC	CATSRDKQGEQFF
TRBV10-1	-	-	TRBJ1-5	TGCGCCAGCAGTGAGTCGACCCCCCCTGGCAGGGTTCGCAATCAGCCCCAGCATTTT	CASSESTPPGRVRNQPQHF
TRBV10-1	-	-	TRBJ1-2	TGCGCCAGCAGTGAAGGCAGAGGCTATGGCTACACCTTC	CASSEGRGYGYTF
TRBV6-1	-	-	TRBJ2-5	TGTGCCAGCAGTGGAGGGGGGGATCGGGGGACCCAGTACTTC	CASSGGGDRGTQYF
TRBV27	-	TRBD1	TRBJ1-5	TGTGCCAGCAGTTTAAGGACAGGGAGTCAGCCCCAGCATTTT	CASSLRTGSQPQHF
TRBV7-2	-	TRBD2	TRBJ2-3	TGTGCCAGCAGCTTAGCGAGCGGGGGGCCCACAGATACGCAGTATTTT	CASSLASGGPTDTQYF
TRBV19	-	-	TRBJ2-6	TGTGCCAGTAGTATAGAAGGCCCCGCTAGGCTTGGGGCCAACGTCCTGACTTTC	CASSIEGPARLGANVLTF
TRBV7-9	-	-	TRBJ2-1	TGTGCCAGCAGCGACGGGAATAGCTACAATGAGCAGTTCTTC	CASSDGNSYNEQFF
TRBV19	-	-	TRBJ1-1	TGTGCCAGTAGTAAGGTTATCGACAGGGAAGCTTTCTTT	CASSKVIDREAFF
TRBV30	-	TRBD2	TRBJ2-7	TGTGCCTGGACGAGCGGGGGGCCCGAGCAGTACTTC	CAWTSGGPEQYF
TRBV2	-	-	TRBJ2-7	TGTGCCAGCAGTTACAGGAACCACTACGAGCAGTACTTC	CASSYRNHYEQYF
TRBV6-5	once	-	TRBJ1-2	TGTGCCAGCAGTTACTCGCGGGGGGCCTATGGCTACACCTTC	CASSYSRGAYGYTF
TRBV6-5	once	-	TRBJ2-5	TGTGCCAGCCGACGGACAGAACAAGAGACCCAGTACTTC	CASRRTEQETQYF
TRBV28	-	-	TRBJ1-1	TGTGCCAGCAGATCAACAGGGACCACTGAAGCTTTCTTT	CASRSTGTTEAFF
TRBV7-9	large	-	TRBJ2-5	TGTGCCAGCAGCTTAGAATCGGAGGAGACCCAGTACTTC	CASSLESEETQYF
TRBV7-9	-	-	TRBJ1-2	TGTGCCAGCAGCACGGCGGTAGATAACTATGGCTACACCTTC	CASSTAVDNYGYTF
TRBV10-3	-	-	TRBJ1-5	TGTGCCACCGCAGGACAGCCTTATAGCAATCAGCCCCAGCATTTT	CATAGQPYSNQPQHF
TRBV2	-	-	TRBJ1-5	TGTGCCAGCAGTGAATTATTGGGAGGAAATCAGCCCCAGCATTTT	CASSELLGGNQPQHF
TRBV6-1	-	-	TRBJ2-4	TGTGCCAGCAGTACACGGGGGGCAGGCATTCAGTACTTC	CASSTRGAGIQYF
TRBV7-9	few	TRBD1	TRBJ2-7	TGTGCCAGCGTCCTGGGACAGACCTACGAGCAGTACTTC	CASVLGQTYEQYF
TRBV4-1	-	-	TRBJ1-3	TGCGCCAGCAGCCAAGTGGCAGGCTCTGGAAACACCATATATTTT	CASSQVAGSGNTIYF
TRBV5-4	-	-	TRBJ2-7	TGTGCCAGCAGCTCTGGACAGTACGAGCAGTACTTC	CASSSGQYEQYF
TRBV29-1	-	-	TRBJ1-1	TGCAGCGTTGAATGGCAGAAGAACACTGAAGCTTTCTTT	CSVEWQKNTEAFF
TRBV6-5	-	-	TRBJ2-5	TGTGCCAGCAGCCCCCCGGTAAAACGTTGGGAGACCCAGTACTTC	CASSPPVKRWETQYF
TRBV27	-	-	TRBJ1-5	TGTGCCAGCAGTTTAGACAGTTATCAGCCCCAGCATTTT	CASSLDSYQPQHF
TRBV7-3	-	TRBD2	TRBJ2-2	TGTGCCAGCAGCTACGGTGGCCTAGCGGCCTTCACCGGGGAGCTGTTTTTT	CASSYGGLAAFTGELFF
TRBV10-3	-	TRBD1	TRBJ1-2	TGTGCCATCAGCTCGACAGGGTTAGACGATGGCTACACCTTC	CAISSTGLDDGYTF
TRBV7-3	-	TRBD2	TRBJ2-5	TGTGCCAGCAGCCCCACGGGAGGTTCAAAGACCCAGTACTTC	CASSPTGGSKTQYF